This note documents a single T cell receptor beta chain sequence. Its cognate antigen is unknown. A second about 7 to 11 cycle PCR used barcoded and J-beta primers. Using its own MiXCR run on the 5' RACE reads, TCRdb lists one record per CDR3 protein. The repertoire holds under 2,000,000 distinct CDR3 sequences, with around 48% as singletons. The data are from a study of blood T cells in healthy people across ages. Each donor gave roughly 9.2 milliliters of peripheral blood. No fewer than 6.5 million PBMCs went into each sample. The CDR3 consists of 15 residues. Trimming at V came to 1 base and at J to 7 bases, leaving 8 bases not matched to a gene. In germline, CDR1 is SGHTA, CDR2 FQGNSA. Study-level results: Roughly linear age-related decline in beta diversity appeared, significant by age roughly 40.

Sequencing was performed on blood. The V gene is TRBV7-2, the J gene TRBJ2-7, with 9 bases fitting TRBD2. The receptor was isolated from a woman in her forties in good health. Here the CDR3 DNA reads TGTGCCAGCAGCTTAGTCGGGACTAGCCACAATGAGCAGTACTTC. Translating gives CASSLVGTSHNEQYF.